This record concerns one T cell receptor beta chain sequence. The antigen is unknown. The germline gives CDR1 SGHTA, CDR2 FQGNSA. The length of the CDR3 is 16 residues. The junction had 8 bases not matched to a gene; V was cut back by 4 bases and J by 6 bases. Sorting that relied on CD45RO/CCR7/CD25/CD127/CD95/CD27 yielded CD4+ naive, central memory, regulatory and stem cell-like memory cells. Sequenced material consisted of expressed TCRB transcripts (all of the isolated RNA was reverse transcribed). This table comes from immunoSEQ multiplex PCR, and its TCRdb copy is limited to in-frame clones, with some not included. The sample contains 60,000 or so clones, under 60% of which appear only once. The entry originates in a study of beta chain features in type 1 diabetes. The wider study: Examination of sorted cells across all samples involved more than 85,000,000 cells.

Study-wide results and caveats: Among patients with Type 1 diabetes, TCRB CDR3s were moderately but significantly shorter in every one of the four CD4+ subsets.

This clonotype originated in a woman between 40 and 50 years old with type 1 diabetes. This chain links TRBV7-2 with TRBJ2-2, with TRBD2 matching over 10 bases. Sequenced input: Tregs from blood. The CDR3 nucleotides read TGTGCCAGCAGCTCGCCTAGCGGGAGAGGCTCCGGGGAGCTGTTTTTT. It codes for CASSSPSGRGSGELFF.